Listed below are T cell receptor beta chains from one sample, sequenced in a study of CD8 T cells in Susac syndrome. TCRdb reprocessed the immunoSEQ multiplex PCR reads with MiXCR, giving one entry per CDR3 protein. This sample has about 200,000 distinct CDR3 sequences; 90% to 95% occur once, and the top ten carry 0.093%. The source material was CD4+ T cells from PBMCs. The receptors come from a human donor with multiple sclerosis. Both conserved end residues are part of each CDR3. D genes are given only for firm matches. Expanded clones get a size class; other rows say once, few or many, or leave the size out.

CDR3: CSASVYQETQYF
DNA: TGCAGTGCTAGTGTGTACCAAGAGACCCAGTACTTC
J: TRBJ2-5
V: TRBV20-1
size: NA
D: NA
length: 12

CDR3: CAWSVGQTDTQYF
DNA: TGTGCCTGGAGTGTAGGTCAGACAGATACGCAGTATTTT
J: TRBJ2-3
V: TRBV30
size: NA
D: NA
length: 13

CDR3: CSVPPGSEAFF
DNA: TGCAGCGTCCCACCGGGGTCTGAAGCTTTCTTT
J: TRBJ1-1
V: TRBV29-1
size: NA
D: NA
length: 11

CDR3: CASSQEWAQSTDTQYF
DNA: TGTGCCAGCAGCCAAGAATGGGCTCAGAGCACAGATACGCAGTATTTT
J: TRBJ2-3
V: TRBV4-2
size: NA
D: NA
length: 16

CDR3: CASTFEYEQYF
DNA: TGTGCCAGCACCTTCGAGTACGAGCAGTACTTC
J: TRBJ2-7
V: TRBV6-1
size: NA
D: NA
length: 11

CDR3: CASSLLGQSYEQYF
DNA: TGCGCCAGCAGCTTGTTGGGACAGTCCTACGAGCAGTACTTC
J: TRBJ2-7
V: TRBV5-1
size: NA
D: TRBD1
length: 14

CDR3: CASRNGVSYNEQFF
DNA: TGTGCCAGCAGAAACGGAGTATCCTACAATGAGCAGTTCTTC
J: TRBJ2-1
V: TRBV27
size: NA
D: NA
length: 14

CDR3: CALGDRLNEQFF
DNA: TGTGCCCTCGGGGACAGGCTCAATGAGCAGTTCTTC
J: TRBJ2-1
V: TRBV10-3
size: NA
D: TRBD1
length: 12

CDR3: CSASPQGPIGYTF
DNA: TGCAGTGCTAGCCCGCAGGGTCCTATCGGCTACACCTTC
J: TRBJ1-2
V: TRBV20-1
size: NA
D: NA
length: 13

CDR3: CASSEARQTGELFF
DNA: TGTGCCAGCAGTGAGGCGCGGCAGACCGGGGAGCTGTTTTTT
J: TRBJ2-2
V: TRBV25-1
size: NA
D: NA
length: 14

CDR3: CSAKGPIQPQHF
DNA: TGCAGTGCCAAGGGTCCTATCCAGCCCCAGCATTTT
J: TRBJ1-5
V: TRBV20-1
size: NA
D: NA
length: 12

CDR3: CASSLARTPYYEQYF
DNA: TGTGCCAGCAGCTTAGCGCGGACCCCCTACTACGAGCAGTACTTC
J: TRBJ2-7
V: TRBV7-2
size: NA
D: NA
length: 15

CDR3: CAISPGQGQETQYF
DNA: TGTGCCATCAGCCCGGGACAGGGGCAAGAGACCCAGTACTTC
J: TRBJ2-5
V: TRBV10-3
size: NA
D: TRBD1
length: 14

CDR3: CASSRERGEQPQHF
DNA: TGCGCCAGCAGCCGAGAGCGGGGTGAGCAGCCCCAGCATTTT
J: TRBJ1-5
V: TRBV4-1
size: NA
D: NA
length: 14

CDR3: CASCPAVGYEQYF
DNA: TGTGCCAGTTGCCCAGCGGTGGGCTACGAGCAGTACTTC
J: TRBJ2-7
V: TRBV19
size: NA
D: NA
length: 13

CDR3: CSVSFGGGTDTQYF
DNA: TGCAGCGTTTCTTTTGGCGGAGGCACAGATACGCAGTATTTT
J: TRBJ2-3
V: TRBV29-1
size: NA
D: NA
length: 14

CDR3: CASTPRGGEQFF
DNA: TGTGCCAGCACCCCTCGGGGTGGTGAGCAGTTCTTC
J: TRBJ2-1
V: TRBV6-6
size: NA
D: NA
length: 12

CDR3: CASSVEGPGETQYF
DNA: TGTGCCAGCAGCGTAGAAGGGCCCGGGGAGACCCAGTACTTC
J: TRBJ2-5
V: TRBV9
size: NA
D: NA
length: 14

CDR3: CASRFRTGEGNQPQHF
DNA: TGTGCCAGCAGATTTAGGACAGGGGAGGGCAATCAGCCCCAGCATTTT
J: TRBJ1-5
V: TRBV6-1
size: NA
D: TRBD1
length: 16

CDR3: CSVGAYNEQFF
DNA: TGCAGTGTAGGGGCATACAATGAGCAGTTCTTC
J: TRBJ2-1
V: TRBV20-1
size: few
D: NA
length: 11

CDR3: CASSQDLRQGKEQYF
DNA: TGTGCCAGCAGCCAAGATTTGAGACAGGGTAAAGAGCAGTACTTC
J: TRBJ2-7
V: TRBV3-1
size: once
D: TRBD1
length: 15

CDR3: CASSLQGGGPPYEQYF
DNA: TGTGCCAGCTCACTTCAAGGGGGGGGGCCCCCCTACGAGCAGTACTTC
J: TRBJ2-7
V: TRBV18
size: NA
D: NA
length: 16

CDR3: CASRLTGSHEQYF
DNA: TGTGCCAGCAGATTGACAGGGTCGCACGAGCAGTACTTC
J: TRBJ2-7
V: TRBV7-2
size: NA
D: TRBD1
length: 13

CDR3: CASSRTVRETQYF
DNA: TGTGCCAGCAGCCGGACGGTCCGGGAGACCCAGTACTTC
J: TRBJ2-5
V: TRBV7-7
size: once
D: NA
length: 13

CDR3: CATSRGPAGMEDTQYF
DNA: TGTGCCACCAGCAGAGGCCCAGCGGGAATGGAAGATACGCAGTATTTT
J: TRBJ2-3
V: TRBV15
size: NA
D: TRBD2
length: 16

CDR3: CASSPGDYEQYF
DNA: TGTGCCAGCTCACCAGGGGACTACGAGCAGTACTTC
J: TRBJ2-7
V: TRBV12-3/TRBV12-4
size: NA
D: NA
length: 12

CDR3: CAWSFRDTVGQYF
DNA: TGTGCCTGGAGCTTCCGGGACACGGTCGGGCAGTACTTC
J: TRBJ2-7
V: TRBV30
size: once
D: NA
length: 13

CDR3: CASSQGDTQYF
DNA: TGTGCCAGCAGCCAAGGGGATACGCAGTATTTT
J: TRBJ2-3
V: TRBV3-1
size: NA
D: NA
length: 11

CDR3: CASSPISGKNEQYF
DNA: TGTGCCAGCTCACCAATCAGCGGGAAAAACGAGCAGTACTTC
J: TRBJ2-7
V: TRBV18
size: NA
D: TRBD2
length: 14

CDR3: CASSVEDRGYEQYF
DNA: TGTGCCAGCAGCGTAGAGGACAGGGGCTACGAGCAGTACTTC
J: TRBJ2-7
V: TRBV9
size: once
D: TRBD1
length: 14

CDR3: CASSTLLGEQYF
DNA: TGTGCCAGCAGCACCTTGCTGGGCGAGCAGTACTTC
J: TRBJ2-7
V: TRBV21-1
size: NA
D: NA
length: 12

CDR3: CASSSWQGREQFF
DNA: TGTGCCAGCAGCTCTTGGCAGGGCAGGGAGCAGTTCTTC
J: TRBJ2-1
V: TRBV7-3
size: NA
D: NA
length: 13